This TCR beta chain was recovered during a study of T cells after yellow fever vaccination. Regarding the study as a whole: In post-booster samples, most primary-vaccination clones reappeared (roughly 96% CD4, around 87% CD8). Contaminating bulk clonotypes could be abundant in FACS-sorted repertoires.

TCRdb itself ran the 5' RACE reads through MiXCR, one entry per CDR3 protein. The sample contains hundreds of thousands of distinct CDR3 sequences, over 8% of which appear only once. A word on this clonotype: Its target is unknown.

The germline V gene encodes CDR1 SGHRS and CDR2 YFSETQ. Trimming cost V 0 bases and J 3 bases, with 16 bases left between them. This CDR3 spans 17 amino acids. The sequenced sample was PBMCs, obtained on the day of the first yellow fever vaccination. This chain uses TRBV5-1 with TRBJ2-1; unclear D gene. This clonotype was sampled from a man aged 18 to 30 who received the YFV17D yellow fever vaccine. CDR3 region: CASSLEGLRFIYNEQFF. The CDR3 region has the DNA TGCGCCAGCAGCTTGGAAGGCCTTAGATTTATCTACAATGAGCAGTTCTTC.